These 9 T cell receptor beta chains were sequenced from one sample in a study of cytomegalovirus exposure and HLA in healthy donors. Primers included in the PCR were 60 Vbeta and 13 Jbeta primers. Libraries were prepared by immunoSEQ multiplex PCR; TCRdb keeps only in-frame clonotypes and omits some of them. The data include around 75,000 clones; the top ten clones carry approximately 13%. The sample was PBMCs. The receptors were sampled from a man aged 45-65 years in good health and CMV-seropositive.

J is TRBJ2-1 and V is TRBV4-1; 11 bases line up with TRBD2. The CDR3 consists of 18 residues. CDR1 MGHRA and CDR2 YSYEKL come from the germline V gene. Trimming at V came to 1 base and at J to 4 bases, leaving 9 bases not matched to a gene. The CDR3 DNA sequence: TGCGCCAGCAGCCAAGGTCCCTCTCTAGCGGGGGGATACAATGAGCAGTTCTTC. This gives the protein CASSQGPSLAGGYNEQFF.

The chain links TRBV1 to TRBJ2-5; TRBD2, as called in the table, went unchecked against the DNA. TRBV1 is termed a pseudogene. The CDR3 is 17 residues long. The CDR3 nucleotides are TGCACCAGCGAAGTGGGGGGGACCATCCGGATCAAAGAGACCCAGTACTTC. Its protein is CTSEVGGTIRIKETQYF.

The CDR3 sequence: CASSQRGQPYNEQFF. CDR3 in DNA: TGTGCCAGCAGCCAAAGGGGACAACCCTACAATGAGCAGTTCTTC. V is TRBV2 and J is TRBJ2-1; possibly TRBD1 for D (6 bases). The CDR3 is made up of 15 amino acids. The V end was cut by 6 bases, the J end by 2 bases, with 14 bases between. Looked up from germline, CDR1 is SNHLY and CDR2 is FYNNEI.

The rearrangement uses TRBV5-4 and TRBJ2-1; 7 nucleotides line up with TRBD1. Germline V gene lookup returns CDR1 SGHNT and CDR2 YYREEE (reference sequence). The CDR3 is 13 residues long. After removal of 2 bases from V and 6 bases from J, the junction contained 2 bases not matched to a gene. The CDR3 bases are TGTGCCAGCAGCTTAGACAGGGCCAATGAGCAGTTCTTC. Amino acid sequence: CASSLDRANEQFF.

The chain has TRBV19 and TRBJ1-1; a weak D match, TRBD1 (5 bases). The V end was cut by 9 bases, the J end by 1 base, with 12 bases between. Germline loops: CDR1 LNHDA, CDR2 SQIVND (reference sequence). This CDR3 is 13 amino acids long. The CDR3 loop is CASQNDRNTEAFF. CDR3 DNA sequence: TGTGCCAGCCAGAACGACAGGAACACTGAAGCTTTCTTT.

The chain joins TRBV5-6 to TRBJ1-2; the D is unclear. The CDR3 runs to 15 residues. Trimming took off 4 bases at V and 8 bases at J, with 21 bases between the two ends. CDR1 is SGHDT, CDR2 YYEEEE, per germline. CDR3 nucleotide sequence: TGTGCCAGCAGCCCAGACTTAATCTCTGGGAGAGGCTACACCTTC. Protein product: CASSPDLISGRGYTF.

V and J are TRBV4-1 and TRBJ1-4, with D possibly being TRBD1 (6 bases). The CDR3 is 15 amino acids. Germline CDR1 MGHRA, CDR2 YSYEKL. V lost 4 bases, J lost 4 bases, and 13 bases lay in between. The CDR3, as DNA: TGCGCCAGCAGCCCTGAGACAGGACATAATGAAAAACTGTTTTTT. Translation: CASSPETGHNEKLFF.

V gene TRBV2 combines with J gene TRBJ1-6; D is unresolved. The V and J ends lost 4 bases and 0 bases respectively, with 16 bases between them. Germline CDR1 is SNHLY and CDR2 is FYNNEI. This CDR3 is 18 amino acids long. CDR3 region: CASSAQAGTSSYNSPLHF. In DNA, the CDR3 is TGTGCCAGCAGTGCGCAGGCGGGAACGAGCTCCTATAATTCACCCCTCCACTTT.

The rearrangement joins TRBV9 to TRBJ2-6, with D possibly TRBD1 on 5 matching bases. V lost 4 bases, J lost 2 bases, and 16 bases lay in between. Germline loops: CDR1 SGDLS, CDR2 YYNGEE. The CDR3 has 17 amino acids. CDR3 coding DNA: TGTGCCAGCAGCCCCCCCACGCAGGGTGCTGGGGCCAACGTCCTGACTTTC. This sequence encodes CASSPPTQGAGANVLTF. The entire variable domain, with the rest obtained from reference TRBV9 and TRBJ2-6, is as follows: DSGVTQTPKHLITATGQRVTLRCSPRSGDLSVYWYQQSLDQGLQFLIQYYNGEERAKGNILERFSAQQFPDLHSELNLSSLELGDSALYFCASSPPTQGAGANVLTFGAGSRLTVL.